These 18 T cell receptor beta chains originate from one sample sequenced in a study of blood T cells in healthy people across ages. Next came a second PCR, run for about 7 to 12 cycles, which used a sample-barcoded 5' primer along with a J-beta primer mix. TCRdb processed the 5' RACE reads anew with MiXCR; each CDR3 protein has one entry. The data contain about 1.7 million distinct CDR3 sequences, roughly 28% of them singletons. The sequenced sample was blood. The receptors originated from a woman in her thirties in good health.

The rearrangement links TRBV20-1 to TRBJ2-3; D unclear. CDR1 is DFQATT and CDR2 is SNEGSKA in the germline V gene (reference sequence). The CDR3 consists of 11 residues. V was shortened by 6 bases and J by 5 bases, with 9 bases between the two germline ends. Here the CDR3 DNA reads TGCAGTGCCTACGCAGGAGATACGCAGTATTTT. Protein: CSAYAGDTQYF.

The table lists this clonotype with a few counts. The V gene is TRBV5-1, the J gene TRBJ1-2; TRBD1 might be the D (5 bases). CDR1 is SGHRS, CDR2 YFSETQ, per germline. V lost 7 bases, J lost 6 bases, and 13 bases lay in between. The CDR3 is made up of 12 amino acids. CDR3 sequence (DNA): TGCGCCAGCGGTCGGGGCGGGGATGGCTACACCTTC. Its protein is CASGRGGDGYTF.

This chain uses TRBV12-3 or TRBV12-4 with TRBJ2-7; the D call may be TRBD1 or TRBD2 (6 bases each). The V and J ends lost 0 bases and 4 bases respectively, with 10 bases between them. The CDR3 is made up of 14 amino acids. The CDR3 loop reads CASSLARGRYEQYF. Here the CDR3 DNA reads TGTGCCAGCAGTTTAGCAAGGGGGAGGTACGAGCAGTACTTC.

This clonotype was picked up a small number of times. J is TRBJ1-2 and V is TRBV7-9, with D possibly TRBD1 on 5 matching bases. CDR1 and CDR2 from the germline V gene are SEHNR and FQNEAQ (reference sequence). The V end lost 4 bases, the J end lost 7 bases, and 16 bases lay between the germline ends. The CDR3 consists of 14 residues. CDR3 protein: CASSSLEGDVGYTF. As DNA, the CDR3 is TGTGCCAGCAGCTCCTTAGAAGGGGATGTTGGCTACACCTTC.

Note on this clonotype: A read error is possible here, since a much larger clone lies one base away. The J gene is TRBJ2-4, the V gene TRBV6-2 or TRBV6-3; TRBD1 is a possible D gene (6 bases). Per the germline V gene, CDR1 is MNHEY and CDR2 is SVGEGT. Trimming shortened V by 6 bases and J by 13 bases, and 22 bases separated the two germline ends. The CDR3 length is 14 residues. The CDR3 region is CASSVGTFIDEQYF. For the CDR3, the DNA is TGTGCCAGCAGCGTCGGGACATTTATTGATGAGCAGTACTTC.

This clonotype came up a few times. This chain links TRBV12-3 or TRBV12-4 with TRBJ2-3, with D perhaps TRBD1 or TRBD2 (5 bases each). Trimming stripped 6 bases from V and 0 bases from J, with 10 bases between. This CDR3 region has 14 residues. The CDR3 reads CASSGDASTDTQYF. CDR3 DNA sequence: TGTGCCAGCAGCGGGGACGCGAGCACAGATACGCAGTATTTT.

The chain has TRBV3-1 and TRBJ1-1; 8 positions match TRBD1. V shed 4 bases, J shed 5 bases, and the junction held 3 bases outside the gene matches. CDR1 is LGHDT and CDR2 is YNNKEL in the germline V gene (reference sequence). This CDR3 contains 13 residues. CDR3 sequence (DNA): TGTGCCAGCAGCCGGACAGGGAGGACTGAAGCTTTCTTT. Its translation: CASSRTGRTEAFF.

CDR3 coding DNA: TGCGCCAGCAGCGGGGGGGAGGCTCCTTATACGCAGTATTTT. Translating it yields CASSGGEAPYTQYF. V gene TRBV5-1 combines with J gene TRBJ2-3, with TRBD2 matching over 7 bases. This CDR3 contains 14 residues. CDR1 and CDR2 (germline): SGHRS, YFSETQ. J gave up 7 bases and V 4 bases, and 9 bases lay outside the gene matches. The variable domain in full, completed from reference TRBV5-1 and TRBJ2-3, reads KAGVTQTPRYLIKTRGQQVTLSCSPISGHRSVSWYQQTPGQGLQFLFEYFSETQRNKGNFPGRFSGRQFSNSRSEMNVSTLELGDSALYLCASSGGEAPYTQYFGPGTRLTVL.

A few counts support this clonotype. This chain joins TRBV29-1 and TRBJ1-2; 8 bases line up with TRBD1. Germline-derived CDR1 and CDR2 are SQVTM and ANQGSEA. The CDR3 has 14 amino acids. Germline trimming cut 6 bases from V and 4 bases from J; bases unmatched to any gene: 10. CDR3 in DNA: TGCAGCGTGACAGGGGTCGCCCCCTCCTATGGCTACACCTTC. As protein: CSVTGVAPSYGYTF.

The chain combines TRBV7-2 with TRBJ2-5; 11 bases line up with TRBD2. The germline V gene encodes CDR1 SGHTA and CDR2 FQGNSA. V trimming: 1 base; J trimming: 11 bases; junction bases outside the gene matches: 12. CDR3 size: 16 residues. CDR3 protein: CASSLVSASGRNEQYF. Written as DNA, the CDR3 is TGTGCCAGCAGCTTAGTGTCGGCTAGCGGGAGGAATGAGCAGTACTTC.

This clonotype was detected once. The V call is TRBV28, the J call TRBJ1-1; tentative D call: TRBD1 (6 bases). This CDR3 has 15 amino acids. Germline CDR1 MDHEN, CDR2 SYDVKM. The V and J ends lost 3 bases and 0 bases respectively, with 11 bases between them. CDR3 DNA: TGTGCCAGCAGTTTTGGGGACACCGTGAACACTGAAGCTTTCTTT. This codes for CASSFGDTVNTEAFF.

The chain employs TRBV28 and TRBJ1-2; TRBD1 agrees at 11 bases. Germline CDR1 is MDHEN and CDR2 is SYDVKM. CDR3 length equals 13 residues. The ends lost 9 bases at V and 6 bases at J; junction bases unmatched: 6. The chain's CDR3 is CASGDRGYDGYTF. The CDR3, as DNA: TGTGCCAGTGGGGACAGGGGGTATGATGGCTACACCTTC.

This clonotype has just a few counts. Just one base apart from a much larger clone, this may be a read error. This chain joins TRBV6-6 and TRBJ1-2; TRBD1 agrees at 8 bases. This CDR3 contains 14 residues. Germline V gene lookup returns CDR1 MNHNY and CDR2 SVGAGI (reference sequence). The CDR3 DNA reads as TGTGCCAGCAGCCGGGACAGGCTTAACTATGGCCACACCTTC. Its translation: CASSRDRLNYGHTF.

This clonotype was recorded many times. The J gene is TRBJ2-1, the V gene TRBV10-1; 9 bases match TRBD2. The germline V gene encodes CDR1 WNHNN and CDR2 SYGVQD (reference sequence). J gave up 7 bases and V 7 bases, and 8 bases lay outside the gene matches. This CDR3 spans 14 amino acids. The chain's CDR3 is CASNDGLAGNEQFF. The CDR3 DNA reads TGCGCCAGCAATGACGGGCTAGCGGGAAATGAGCAGTTCTTC.

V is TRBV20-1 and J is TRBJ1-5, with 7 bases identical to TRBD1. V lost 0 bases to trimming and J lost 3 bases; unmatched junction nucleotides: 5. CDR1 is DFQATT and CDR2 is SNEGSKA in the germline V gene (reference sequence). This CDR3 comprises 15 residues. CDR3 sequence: CSAREPTGSNQPQHF. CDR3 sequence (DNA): TGCAGTGCTAGAGAACCGACAGGGTCCAATCAGCCCCAGCATTTT.

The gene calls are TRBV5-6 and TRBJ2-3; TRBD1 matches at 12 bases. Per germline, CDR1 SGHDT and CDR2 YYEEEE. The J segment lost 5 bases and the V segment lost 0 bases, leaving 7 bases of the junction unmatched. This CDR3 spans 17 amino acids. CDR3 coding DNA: TGTGCCAGCAGCTTGGTTACGAGGGACAGGGGGCGAGATACGCAGTATTTT. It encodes CASSLVTRDRGRDTQYF. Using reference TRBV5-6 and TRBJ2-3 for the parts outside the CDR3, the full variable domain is DAGVTQSPTHLIKTRGQQVTLRCSPKSGHDTVSWYQQALGQGPQFIFQYYEEEERQRGNFPDRFSGHQFPNYSSELNVNALLLGDSALYLCASSLVTRDRGRDTQYFGPGTRLTVL.

The CDR3 loop is CASSMLGTSGILRNEQFF. The CDR3 DNA reads TGTGCCAGTAGTATGTTAGGGACTAGCGGGATTTTGCGCAATGAGCAGTTCTTC. This chain joins TRBV19 and TRBJ2-1; 13 positions match TRBD2. The CDR3 is made up of 18 amino acids. CDR1 and CDR2 (germline): LNHDA, SQIVND (reference sequence). Unmatched junction bases numbered 11, after V lost 3 bases and J lost 6 bases.

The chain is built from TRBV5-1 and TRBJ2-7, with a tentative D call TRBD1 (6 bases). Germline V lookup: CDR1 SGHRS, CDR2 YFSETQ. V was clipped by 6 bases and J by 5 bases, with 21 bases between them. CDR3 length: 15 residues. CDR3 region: CASKLGWTEGNEQYF. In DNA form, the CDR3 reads TGCGCCAGCAAACTTGGATGGACAGAAGGCAACGAGCAGTACTTC.